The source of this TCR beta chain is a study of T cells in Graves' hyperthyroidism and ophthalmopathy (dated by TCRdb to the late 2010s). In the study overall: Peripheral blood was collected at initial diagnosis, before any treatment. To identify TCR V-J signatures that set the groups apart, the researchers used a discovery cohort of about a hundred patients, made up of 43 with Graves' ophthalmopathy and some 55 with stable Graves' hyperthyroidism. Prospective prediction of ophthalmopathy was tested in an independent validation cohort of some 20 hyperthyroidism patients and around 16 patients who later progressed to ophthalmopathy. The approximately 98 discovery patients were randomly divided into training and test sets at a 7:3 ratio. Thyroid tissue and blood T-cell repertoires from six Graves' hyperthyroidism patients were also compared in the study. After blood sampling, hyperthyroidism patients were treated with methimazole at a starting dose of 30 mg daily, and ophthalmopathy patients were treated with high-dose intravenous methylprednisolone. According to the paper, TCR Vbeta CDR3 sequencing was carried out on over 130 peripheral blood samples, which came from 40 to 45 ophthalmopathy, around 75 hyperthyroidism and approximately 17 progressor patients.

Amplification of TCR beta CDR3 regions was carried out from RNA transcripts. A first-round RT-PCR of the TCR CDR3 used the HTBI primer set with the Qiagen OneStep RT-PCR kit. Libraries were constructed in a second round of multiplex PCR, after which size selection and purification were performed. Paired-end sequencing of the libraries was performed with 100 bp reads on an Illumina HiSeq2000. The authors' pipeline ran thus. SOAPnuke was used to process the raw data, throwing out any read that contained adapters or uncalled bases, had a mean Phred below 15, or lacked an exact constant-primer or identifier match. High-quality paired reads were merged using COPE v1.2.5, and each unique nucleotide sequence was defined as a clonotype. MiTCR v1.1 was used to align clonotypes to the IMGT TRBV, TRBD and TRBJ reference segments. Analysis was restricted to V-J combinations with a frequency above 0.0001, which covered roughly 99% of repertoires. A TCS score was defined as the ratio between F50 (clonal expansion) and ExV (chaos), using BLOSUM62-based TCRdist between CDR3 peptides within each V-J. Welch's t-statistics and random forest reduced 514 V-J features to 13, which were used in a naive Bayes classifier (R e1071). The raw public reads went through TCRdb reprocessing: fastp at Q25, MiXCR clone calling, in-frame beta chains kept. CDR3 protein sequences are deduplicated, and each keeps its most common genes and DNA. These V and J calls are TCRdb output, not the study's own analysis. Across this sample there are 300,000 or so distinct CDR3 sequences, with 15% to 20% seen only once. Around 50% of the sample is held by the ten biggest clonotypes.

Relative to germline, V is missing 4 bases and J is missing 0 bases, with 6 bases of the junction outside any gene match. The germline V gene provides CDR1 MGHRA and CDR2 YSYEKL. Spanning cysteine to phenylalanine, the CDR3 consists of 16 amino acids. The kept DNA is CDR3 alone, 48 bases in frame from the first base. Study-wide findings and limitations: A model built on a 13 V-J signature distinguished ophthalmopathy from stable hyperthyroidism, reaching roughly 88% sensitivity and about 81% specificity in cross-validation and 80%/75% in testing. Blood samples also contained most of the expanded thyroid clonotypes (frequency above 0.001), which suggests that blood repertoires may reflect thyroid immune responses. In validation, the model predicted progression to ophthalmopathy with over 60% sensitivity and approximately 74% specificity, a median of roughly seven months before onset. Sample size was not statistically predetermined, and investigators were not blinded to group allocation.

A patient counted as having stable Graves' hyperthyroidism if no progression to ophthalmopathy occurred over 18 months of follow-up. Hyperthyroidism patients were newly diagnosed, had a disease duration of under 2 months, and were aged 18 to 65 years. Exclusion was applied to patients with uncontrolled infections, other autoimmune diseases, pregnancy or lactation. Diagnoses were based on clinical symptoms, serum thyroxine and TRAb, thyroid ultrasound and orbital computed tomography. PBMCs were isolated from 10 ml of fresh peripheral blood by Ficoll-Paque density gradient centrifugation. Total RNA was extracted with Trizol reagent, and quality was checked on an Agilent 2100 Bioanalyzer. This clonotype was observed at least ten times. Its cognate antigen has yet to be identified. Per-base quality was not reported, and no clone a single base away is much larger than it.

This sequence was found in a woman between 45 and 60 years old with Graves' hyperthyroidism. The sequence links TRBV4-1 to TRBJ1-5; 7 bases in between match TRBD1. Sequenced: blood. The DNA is TGCGCCAGCAGCCGGAACGGGACAGATAGCAATCAGCCCCAGCATTTT. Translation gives CASSRNGTDSNQPQHF.